What follows is one T cell receptor beta chain and its context. Germline V gene lookup returns CDR1 SGDLS and CDR2 YYNGEE. The CDR3 loop spans 14 amino acids. V dropped 2 bases and J dropped 3 bases, with 9 bases sitting between them. The data were produced by immunoSEQ multiplex PCR, yet TCRdb's version contains in-frame clones alone and is incomplete. The profile shows about 8,400 clones, around 81% of them singletons. This record belongs to a study of immune evolution from preneoplasia to lung adenocarcinoma. This TCR came from a person aged 45 to 60 with lung adenocarcinoma. The specimen was FFPE invasive lung adenocarcinoma tissue. The chain couples TRBV9 to TRBJ2-1; D possibly matches TRBD1 or TRBD2 (5 bases each). Here the CDR3 reads CASSVGDVYNEQFF. The CDR3, as DNA: TGTGCCAGCAGCGTCGGGGACGTCTACAATGAGCAGTTCTTC.